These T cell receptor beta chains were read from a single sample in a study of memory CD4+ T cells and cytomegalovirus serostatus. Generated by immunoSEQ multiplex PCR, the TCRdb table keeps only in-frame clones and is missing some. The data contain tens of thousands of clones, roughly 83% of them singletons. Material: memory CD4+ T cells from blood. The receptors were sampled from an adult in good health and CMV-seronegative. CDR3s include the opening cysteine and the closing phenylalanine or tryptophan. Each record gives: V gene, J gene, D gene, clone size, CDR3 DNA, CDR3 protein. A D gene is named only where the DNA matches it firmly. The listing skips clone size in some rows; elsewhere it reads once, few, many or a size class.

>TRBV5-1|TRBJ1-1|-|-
TGCGCCAGCAGCTTGGACGGGGCGAACACTGAAGCTTTCTTT
CASSLDGANTEAFF
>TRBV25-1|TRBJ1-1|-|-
TGTGCCAGCAGGTACAGGGTGAACACTGAAGCTTTCTTT
CASRYRVNTEAFF
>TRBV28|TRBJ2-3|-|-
TGTGCCAGCAGTTCGCCAAGCGGCTTCACAGATACGCAGTATTTT
CASSSPSGFTDTQYF
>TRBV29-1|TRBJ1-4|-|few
TGCAGCGGCGGGGGTAATGAAAAACTGTTTTTT
CSGGGNEKLFF
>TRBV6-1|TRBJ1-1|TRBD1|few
TGTGCCAGCAGTGAACAGACAGGGATGAACACTGAAGCTTTCTTT
CASSEQTGMNTEAFF
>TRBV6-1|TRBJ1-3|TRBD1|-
TGTGCCAGCAGTGAAGCGTGGGGGACAGGACGGAGAAAAGGAAACACCATATATTTT
CASSEAWGTGRRKGNTIYF
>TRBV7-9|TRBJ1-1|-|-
TGTGCCAGCAGCCCGGCGCGGGGTGGATGGAACACTGAAGCTTTCTTT
CASSPARGGWNTEAFF
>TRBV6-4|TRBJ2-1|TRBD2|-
TGTGCCAGCAGTGGGACTAGAAATAATGAGCAGTTCTTC
CASSGTRNNEQFF
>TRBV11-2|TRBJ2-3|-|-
TGTGCCAGCAGCCCCGCAGATACGCAGTATTTT
CASSPADTQYF
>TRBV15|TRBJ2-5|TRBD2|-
TGTGCCACCAGCAAGCAATCCTTACTAGCGGGAGTGGGGAAGCAGACCCAGTACTTC
CATSKQSLLAGVGKQTQYF
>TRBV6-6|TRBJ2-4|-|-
TGTGCCAGCAGTTACTCGGAACCCCCAAACATTCAGTACTTC
CASSYSEPPNIQYF
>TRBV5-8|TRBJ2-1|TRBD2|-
TGTGCCAGCCCAATGGGACTAGCGGGAGCTGAGGTTGGCAATGAGCAGTTCTTC
CASPMGLAGAEVGNEQFF
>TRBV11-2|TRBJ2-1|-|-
TGTGCCAGCAGCTTAGCGGGGGGCCACAATGAGCAGTTCTTC
CASSLAGGHNEQFF
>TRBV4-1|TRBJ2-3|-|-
TGCGCCAGCAGCCAAGATAGCGAAGATACGCAGTATTTT
CASSQDSEDTQYF
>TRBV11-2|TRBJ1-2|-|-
TGTGCCAGCAGCTTAACGTCAACTGGCTACACCTTC
CASSLTSTGYTF
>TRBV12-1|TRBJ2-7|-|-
-
CASSFVASGTNYEQYF
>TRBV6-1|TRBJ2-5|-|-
TGTGCCAGCAGACATCACGAGACCCAGTACTTC
CASRHHETQYF